This TCR beta chain was sequenced for a study of blood T cells in healthy people across ages (dated by TCRdb to between 2015 and 2017). Looking at the study overall: In model experiments, template switching captured about one uniquely barcoded TCR beta cDNA molecule for every two T cells. To avoid experimental bias, donors of different ages were distributed randomly across sequencing lanes. The study measured age-related changes in TCR beta repertoire diversity using deep sequencing normalized with unique cDNA molecular identifiers. The study analyzed two additional independent replicas of 1 million unique cDNA reads from the same blood draw for two donors, one aged 18 to 29 and one aged 80 or older. Four age groups were formed from the donors: young (average 16 years), middle-aged (approximately 40), aged (roughly 58) and long-lived (around 82).

A remark on this clonotype: The antigen it recognizes is unknown. No qualities accompany the bases; no much larger clone lies one base away.

The roughly 39 donors, aged roughly 6 to 90 years, were systemically healthy Caucasian individuals from Russia. Around 10 milliliters of peripheral blood were collected from each donor into EDTA-treated Vacutainer tubes. PBMCs were isolated by Ficoll-Paque density-gradient centrifugation, with at least 6 million obtained per sample. Trizol reagent was used to extract total RNA from PBMCs, with at least 5 micrograms per sample. For every donor, flow cytometry on a PBMC aliquot measured the percentage of naive CD45RAhigh/CD27high T cells. CDR1 and CDR2, looked up from the germline V gene (reference sequence), are DFQATT and SNEGSKA. CDR3 length: 13 amino acids, cysteine to phenylalanine. Only the CDR3 region is kept as DNA, spanning 39 bases read in frame from base 1. Relative to germline, V is 3 bases shorter and J is 5 bases shorter, with 12 bases between their ends. Summary of the overall study and its limitations: The percentage of naive T cells measured by flow cytometry correlated strongly with observed TCR beta diversity. Because donor CMV infection status was unknown, age-related changes in expanded clonotypes were potentially confounded. Bulk unsorted PBMC profiling prevented conclusive comparison of naive and antigen-experienced compartments. Compared with the aged group, more naive CD4+ T cells, fewer expanded clones and increased TCR diversity were shown by the long-lived group, suggesting age selection. As age increased, observed TCR beta diversity per million T cells dropped in a roughly linear way, and a significant reduction was already evident by age approximately 40. Estimates of total diversity based on one million sequenced T cells were regarded as lower bounds and as underestimates.

Libraries were constructed by 5' RACE. The sequencer listed for this sample is Illumina HiSeq 2500. A second PCR of roughly 7 to 11 cycles was performed with a sample-barcoded 5' primer and a J-beta primer mix. A unique molecular identifier was introduced onto each TCR beta cDNA molecule by a template-switch 5' adaptor carrying 12 random nucleotides. Each sample yielded at least 3 million CDR3-containing paired-end reads. The Mint cDNA synthesis kit, primed by a TRBC-specific oligonucleotide, was used to synthesize first-strand cDNA from all RNA. Following uracil-DNA glycosylase treatment, all cDNA underwent a first 18-cycle PCR with the universal primers M1SS and BC2_uni_R. Per the original workflow: For normalization, 1 million high-quality reads were randomly selected from each sample, with every read carrying a distinct molecular identifier. Instead of being binned into consensus sequences, reads with shared molecular identifiers were discarded. CDR3 identification, clonotype clustering and error correction used MiTCR with a Q25 quality threshold and the strictest error-elimination algorithm. A nonparametric unseen species model with Euler transformation was used to estimate a lower bound on total TCR beta diversity. Using fastp trimming at Q25 and MiXCR clonotype assembly, TCRdb reanalyzed the public sequencing data and kept in-frame beta chains. When rows share a CDR3 protein, they turn into one entry using the most common DNA and genes. TCRdb's processing, not the study's, gives the V and J calls here. This sample holds around 1,700,000 distinct CDR3 sequences; 28% were observed only once. Around 7.7% of the sample rests with the top ten.

Sequenced sample: blood. This TCR was recovered from a woman aged 25 to 39 in good health. The sequence joins TRBV20-1 to TRBJ2-3; TRBD2 is a possible D gene, resting on 6 matching bases. The CDR3 loop reads CSASVPGVDTQYF. The DNA sequence follows: TGCAGTGCTAGCGTCCCGGGGGTAGATACGCAGTATTTT.